These 15 T cell receptor beta chains originate from one sample sequenced in a study of shared T cell receptors in the human thymus. TCRdb keeps only in-frame clones here, not all; method: immunoSEQ multiplex PCR. Here the sample spans 600,000 or so clones, about 89% being singletons. This sample also appeared in a second study, on human thymus T cells.

Sample: thymocytes. These TCRs come from a boy under two years old with a congenital heart defect.

This clone appeared a single time. This chain links TRBV7-2 with TRBJ2-7; 7 bases fit TRBD1. The CDR3 runs to 15 residues. Germline CDR1 is SGHTA and CDR2 is FQGNSA. Germline trimming cut 2 bases from V and 2 bases from J; bases unmatched to any gene: 6. The CDR3 coding sequence is TGTGCCAGCAGCTTATCACCAGGGGGTCCCTACGAGCAGTACTTC. Translated: CASSLSPGGPYEQYF. The full variable domain, completed using reference TRBV7-2 and TRBJ2-7, is GAGVSQSPSNKVTEKGKDVELRCDPISGHTALYWYRQSLGQGLEFLIYFQGNSAPDKSGLPSDRFSAERTGGSVSTLTIQRTQQEDSAVYLCASSLSPGGPYEQYFGPGTRLTVT.

The chain combines TRBV28 with TRBJ2-6, with D possibly matching TRBD2 (5 bases). This CDR3 region has 18 residues. V was pared by 1 base and J by 0 bases, with 13 bases between. The germline V gene encodes CDR1 MDHEN and CDR2 SYDVKM. CDR3 DNA sequence: TGTGCCAGCAGTTTATTGAGGGTTAAGAGCTCTGGGGCCAACGTCCTGACTTTC. Its translation is CASSLLRVKSSGANVLTF.

The chain joins TRBV5-1 to TRBJ2-7; 7 bases are shared with TRBD1. Trimming cost V 4 bases and J 2 bases; bases outside gene matches: 6. Germline V CDR1 and CDR2: SGHRS, YFSETQ. This CDR3 is 14 amino acids long. CDR3 in DNA: TGCGCCAGCAGCCAAGGACAGGTAGCCTACGAGCAGTACTTC. Translating gives CASSQGQVAYEQYF. The full variable domain, completed using reference TRBV5-1 and TRBJ2-7, is KAGVTQTPRYLIKTRGQQVTLSCSPISGHRSVSWYQQTPGQGLQFLFEYFSETQRNKGNFPGRFSGRQFSNSRSEMNVSTLELGDSALYLCASSQGQVAYEQYFGPGTRLTVT.

The V call is TRBV2, the J call TRBJ2-5; 11 bases map to TRBD2. Germline-derived CDR1 and CDR2 are SNHLY and FYNNEI. The CDR3 is 16 amino acids. V lost 6 bases, J lost 3 bases, and 9 bases stayed unmatched. The CDR3 DNA is TGTGCCAGCAGGGACAGACTAGCGGGGTCGGAAGAGACCCAGTACTTC. Amino acids: CASRDRLAGSEETQYF.

The V gene is TRBV30, the J gene TRBJ1-6, with D perhaps matching TRBD1 (5 bases). The CDR3 consists of 13 residues. V lost 2 bases, J lost 10 bases, and 12 bases lay in between. Germline-derived CDR1 and CDR2 are GTSNPN and SVGIG (reference sequence). The CDR3 bases are TGTGCCTGGAGTACCGGGGGGTACTCACCCCTCCACTTT. The encoded protein is CAWSTGGYSPLHF.

The chain has TRBV2 and TRBJ2-1; D gene uncertain. CDR3 size: 14 residues. V was cut by 3 bases and J by 4 bases, with 10 bases left in between. In germline, CDR1 is SNHLY, CDR2 FYNNEI. The CDR3 DNA reads as TGTGCCAGCAGTGAGACAACCTCTTACAATGAGCAGTTCTTC. The encoded protein is CASSETTSYNEQFF. Variable domain in full (rest from reference TRBV2 and TRBJ2-1): EPEVTQTPSHQVTQMGQEVILRCVPISNHLYFYWYRQILGQKVEFLVSFYNNEISEKSEIFDDQFSVERPDGSNFTLKIRSTKLEDSAMYFCASSETTSYNEQFFGPGTRLTVL.

The J gene is TRBJ1-1, the V gene TRBV28; 7 bases fit TRBD1. This CDR3 comprises 14 residues. Losses at the gene ends were 3 bases for V and 7 bases for J; bases not matched to a gene: 8. Germline V CDR1 and CDR2: MDHEN, SYDVKM. DNA of the CDR3: TGTGCCAGCAGTTTCCGACAGGGAGAGGGTGAAGCTTTCTTT. It encodes CASSFRQGEGEAFF.

The chain uses TRBV5-1 and TRBJ2-1; 7 bases map to TRBD2. CDR3 length: 16 amino acids. CDR1 and CDR2 (germline): SGHRS, YFSETQ. V shed 2 bases and J 6 bases; nucleotides not matched to a gene: 11. The CDR3 is CASSFRDRRELNEQFF. The CDR3 DNA follows: TGCGCCAGCAGCTTTAGGGATCGGCGGGAGCTCAATGAGCAGTTCTTC.

This sequence joins TRBV5-4 and TRBJ2-5, with D possibly TRBD2 on 6 matching bases. V gave up 0 bases and J gave up 1 base, with 16 bases separating them. The CDR3 has 17 residues. CDR1 and CDR2 from the germline V gene are SGHNT and YYREEE (reference sequence). This CDR3 is CASSLARDFGIQETQYF. As DNA, the CDR3 is TGTGCCAGCAGCTTGGCCAGGGACTTTGGTATCCAAGAGACCCAGTACTTC.

V and J are TRBV5-6 and TRBJ2-7; TRBD1 matches at 9 bases. The CDR3 spans 15 residues. Germline V lookup: CDR1 SGHDT, CDR2 YYEEEE. V lost 5 bases, J lost 2 bases, and 8 bases stayed unmatched. The CDR3 region is CASRDGGQGTYEQYF. The CDR3 nucleotides are TGTGCCAGCAGGGACGGGGGACAGGGCACCTACGAGCAGTACTTC.

The rearrangement links TRBV13 to TRBJ1-1; 9 bases align to TRBD1. V was clipped by 4 bases and J by 3 bases; unmatched bases: 9. The CDR3 sequence is 16 residues long. CDR1 is PRHDT and CDR2 is FYEKMQ in the germline V gene (reference sequence). The CDR3 spells CASSSRDREEDTEAFF. The CDR3 bases are TGTGCCAGCAGCTCCCGGGACAGGGAGGAGGACACTGAAGCTTTCTTT. Variable domain in full (rest from reference TRBV13 and TRBJ1-1): AAGVIQSPRHLIKEKRETATLKCYPIPRHDTVYWYQQGPGQDPQFLISFYEKMQSDKGSIPDRFSAQQFSDYHSELNMSSLELGDSALYFCASSSRDREEDTEAFFGQGTRLTVV.

V usage is TRBV5-6 and J usage is TRBJ1-2; D unresolved. CDR3 length equals 15 residues. Germline V CDR1 and CDR2: SGHDT, YYEEEE. Trimming stripped 2 bases from V and 7 bases from J, with 18 bases between. In DNA, the CDR3 is TGTGCCAGCAGCTTTGTTCAGACTATGCTGCGTGGCTACACCTTC. This sequence encodes CASSFVQTMLRGYTF. Full variable domain (remainder filled in from reference TRBV5-6 and TRBJ1-2): DAGVTQSPTHLIKTRGQQVTLRCSPKSGHDTVSWYQQALGQGPQFIFQYYEEEERQRGNFPDRFSGHQFPNYSSELNVNALLLGDSALYLCASSFVQTMLRGYTFGSGTRLTVV.

The chain uses TRBV6-5 and TRBJ2-1; D is possibly TRBD1 (6 bases). V was shortened by 10 bases and J by 0 bases, with 16 bases between the two germline ends. Germline V gene data show CDR1 as MNHEY and CDR2 as SVGAGI. CDR3 length: 15 amino acids. In DNA form, the CDR3 reads TGTGCCACCGAAAAACAGGGTAGCTCCTACAATGAGCAGTTCTTC. Amino acids: CATEKQGSSYNEQFF.

The chain uses TRBV5-6 and TRBJ2-1; D may be TRBD2 (5 bases). The germline CDR1 and CDR2 sequences are SGHDT and YYEEEE. This CDR3 has 18 residues. V was trimmed by 1 base and J by 6 bases, leaving 23 bases between them. The CDR3 DNA reads TGTGCCAGCAGCTTGCGGTCCCCCGAGGGAAAGTCGGCCAATGAGCAGTTCTTC. Translated, it gives CASSLRSPEGKSANEQFF.

The chain carries TRBV28 and TRBJ2-7; possibly TRBD2 for D (6 bases). The V gene's germline CDR1 is MDHEN and CDR2 SYDVKM. The CDR3 is 13 residues long. Between the trimmed V and J ends, which lost 6 bases and 9 bases, there was a span of 18 bases. CDR3 coding DNA: TGTGCCAGCAGGCACAAGGAGGGGAGGTTGCAGTACTTC. Translated: CASRHKEGRLQYF.